The sequence of this T cell receptor (beta chain) was determined in a study of T cells in Graves' hyperthyroidism and ophthalmopathy (dated by TCRdb to between 2018 and 2021). At the level of the whole study: Peripheral blood samples were taken at initial diagnosis, before any treatment was given. TCR V-J signatures able to tell the groups apart were searched for in a discovery cohort of 95 or so patients, of whom around 43 had Graves' ophthalmopathy and about 60 had stable Graves' hyperthyroidism. Whether ophthalmopathy could be predicted prospectively was tested in an independent validation cohort made up of 18 to 20 hyperthyroidism patients plus 17 patients who later progressed to ophthalmopathy. For training and testing, the 110 or so patients in the discovery cohort were randomly divided in a 7:3 ratio. In roughly six Graves' hyperthyroidism patients, the study also compared T-cell repertoires from thyroid tissue with T-cell repertoires from blood. Once sampling was done, hyperthyroidism patients were given methimazole at a starting dose of 30 mg daily, whereas ophthalmopathy patients were given high-dose intravenous methylprednisolone. According to the paper, TCR Vbeta CDR3 sequencing was carried out on 135 peripheral blood samples, which came from more than 40 ophthalmopathy, 75 or so hyperthyroidism and about 17 progressor patients.

The germline V and J ends show losses of 8 bases and 4 bases respectively, and no gene match explains 8 bases of the junction. The CDR3 runs 14 amino acids, cysteine and phenylalanine included. The retained sequence is limited to the CDR3, 42 bases, with the frame set at the first base. This clonotype has ten or more counts. Its antigen remains unidentified. No much larger clone is present one base from it, and per-base qualities are unavailable. Overall study outcomes, separate from this receptor: Most expanded thyroid clonotypes (frequency above 0.001) were also found in blood, which suggests that blood repertoires may mirror thyroid immune responses. In validation, the model predicted progression to ophthalmopathy a median of about 6.8 months before onset, with roughly 70% sensitivity and roughly 72% specificity. Sample size was not statistically predetermined, and investigators were not blinded to group allocation. Ophthalmopathy was separated from stable hyperthyroidism by a 13 V-J signature model, with over 85% sensitivity and roughly 81% specificity obtained in cross-validation and 80%/75% obtained in testing.

In the ophthalmopathy patients, disease was moderately to severely active, with a Clinical Activity Score of 3 or more, a NOSPECS grade of 4 or more, and a duration of less than 3 months. Exclusion was applied to patients with uncontrolled infections, other autoimmune diseases, pregnancy or lactation. Diagnoses were established on the basis of clinical symptoms, serum thyroxine and TRAb, thyroid ultrasound, and orbital computed tomography. PBMCs were isolated from about 10 ml of fresh peripheral blood by Ficoll-Paque density gradient centrifugation. Total RNA was extracted with Trizol reagent, and quality was checked on an Agilent 2100 Bioanalyzer. The TCR beta CDR3 regions were amplified from RNA transcripts. The TCR CDR3 was subjected to a first round of RT-PCR using the HTBI primer set and the Qiagen OneStep RT-PCR kit. Libraries were constructed in a second round of multiplex PCR, after which size selection and purification were carried out. Sequencing of the libraries was done on an Illumina HiSeq2000 using paired-end 100 bp reads. The source study handled its data this way. SOAPnuke was used to process the raw data, removing reads that contained adapters or uncalled bases, had a mean Phred below 15, or lacked an exact match to the constant primer or identifier. COPE v1.2.5 was used to merge high-quality paired reads, and clonotypes were defined as unique nucleotide sequences. MiTCR v1.1 was used to align the clonotypes against IMGT TRBV, TRBD and TRBJ reference segments. The analysis was restricted to V-J combinations with a frequency above 0.0001, which together covered approximately 99% of the repertoires. The TCS score was defined as the ratio of F50 (clonal expansion) to E x V (chaos), calculated using BLOSUM62-based TCRdist between CDR3 peptides within each V-J. Welch's t-statistics and random forest reduced some 510 V-J features to 10 to 15, which were used in a naive Bayes classifier (R e1071). TCRdb handled the public reads itself, with Q25 trimming in fastp and clone calling in MiXCR, and kept productive beta chains. Every distinct CDR3 protein forms one entry, paired with its most common genes and DNA. The V and J calls were not made by the authors but by TCRdb's processing. The sample profile shows about 370,000 distinct CDR3 sequences; 13% to 15% of them were found once. The ten largest account for approximately 20% of the sample.

The TCR was taken from a woman aged 55-75 years with Graves' ophthalmopathy. In this chain, TRBV12-3 or TRBV12-4 is recombined with TRBJ2-3; 8 nucleotides in the junction match TRBD2. Material: blood. The CDR3 reads CASHRTSFADTQYF. In nucleotides, the sequence is TGTGCCAGCCACCGGACTAGCTTTGCAGATACGCAGTATTTT.